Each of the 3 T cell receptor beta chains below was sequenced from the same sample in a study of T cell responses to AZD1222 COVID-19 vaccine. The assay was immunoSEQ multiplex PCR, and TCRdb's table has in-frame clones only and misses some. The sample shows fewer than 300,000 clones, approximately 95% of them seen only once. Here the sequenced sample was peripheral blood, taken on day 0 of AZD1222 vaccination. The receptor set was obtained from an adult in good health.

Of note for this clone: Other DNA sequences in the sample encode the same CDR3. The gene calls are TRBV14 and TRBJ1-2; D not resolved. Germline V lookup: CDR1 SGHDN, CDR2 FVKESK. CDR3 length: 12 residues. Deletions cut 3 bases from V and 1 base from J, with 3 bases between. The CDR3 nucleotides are TGTGCCAGCAGCCAGGTTAACTATGGCTACACCTTC. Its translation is CASSQVNYGYTF.

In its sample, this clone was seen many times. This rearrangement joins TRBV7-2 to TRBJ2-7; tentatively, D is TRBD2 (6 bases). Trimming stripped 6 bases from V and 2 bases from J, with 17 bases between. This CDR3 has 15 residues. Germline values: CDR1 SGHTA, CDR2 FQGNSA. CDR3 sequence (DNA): TGTGCCAGCAGAAAATATTACGGAGGGGCCTACGAGCAGTACTTC. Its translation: CASRKYYGGAYEQYF. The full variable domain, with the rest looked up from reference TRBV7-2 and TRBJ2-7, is GAGVSQSPSNKVTEKGKDVELRCDPISGHTALYWYRQSLGQGLEFLIYFQGNSAPDKSGLPSDRFSAERTGGSVSTLTIQRTQQEDSAVYLCASRKYYGGAYEQYFGPGTRLTVT.

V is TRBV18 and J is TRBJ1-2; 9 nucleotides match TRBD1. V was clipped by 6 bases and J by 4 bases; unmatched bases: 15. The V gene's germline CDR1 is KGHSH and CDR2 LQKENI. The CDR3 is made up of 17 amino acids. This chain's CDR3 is CASSYGTGTTGSYGYTF. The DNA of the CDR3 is TGTGCCAGCTCGTACGGGACAGGGACTACCGGGAGCTATGGCTACACCTTC.